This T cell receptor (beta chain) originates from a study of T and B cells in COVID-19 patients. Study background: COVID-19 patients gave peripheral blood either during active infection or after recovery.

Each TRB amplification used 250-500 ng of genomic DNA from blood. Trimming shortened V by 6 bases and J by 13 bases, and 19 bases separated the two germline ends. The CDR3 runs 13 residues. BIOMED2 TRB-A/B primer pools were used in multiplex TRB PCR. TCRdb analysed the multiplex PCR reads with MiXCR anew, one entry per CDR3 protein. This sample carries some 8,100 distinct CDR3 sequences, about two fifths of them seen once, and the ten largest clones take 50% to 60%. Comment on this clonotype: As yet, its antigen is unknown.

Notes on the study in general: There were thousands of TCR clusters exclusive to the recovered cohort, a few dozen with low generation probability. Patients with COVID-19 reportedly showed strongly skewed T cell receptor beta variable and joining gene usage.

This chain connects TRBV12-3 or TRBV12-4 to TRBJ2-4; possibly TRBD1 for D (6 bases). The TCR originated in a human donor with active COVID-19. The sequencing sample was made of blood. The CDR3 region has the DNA TGTGCCAGCAGCCGACCTGACAGGCGGAAGCAGTACTTC. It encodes CASSRPDRRKQYF.